The rows below give T cell receptor beta chains drawn from one sample of a study of blood T cell repertoires in COVID-19. Only in-frame clones appear in the TCRdb table, and some are missing; sequencing was by immunoSEQ multiplex PCR. Found here are about 49,000 clones, over 70% of them singletons; the top ten hold about 2%. The source material was peripheral blood. These receptor sequences come from a woman older than 75 with COVID-19, enrolled during active disease. CDR3s include the opening cysteine and the closing phenylalanine or tryptophan. Size tells how often a clone was seen (once, few, many) or the class of an expanded clone, and some rows leave it out.

cdr3_aa	cdr3_length	clone_size	j_call	v_call
CASSTFGDQNEQFF	14	.	TRBJ2-1	TRBV19
CASSIGPRDRGGEAFF	16	.	TRBJ1-1	TRBV19
CASSPLAGGSSHEQFF	16	.	TRBJ2-1	TRBV5-1
CASSPDNQPQHF	12	.	TRBJ1-5	TRBV7-9
CSARGGNEQFF	11	.	TRBJ2-1	TRBV20-1
CASSQERRWKAFF	13	once	TRBJ1-1	TRBV3-1/TRBV3-2
CASSRRGQGPGSEQYF	16	.	TRBJ2-7	TRBV6-6
CATSDHYPGESNEQFF	16	once	TRBJ2-1	TRBV24-1
CASSPGHTGNQPQHF	15	.	TRBJ1-5	TRBV6-5
CASSLRDRNTEAFF	14	few	TRBJ1-1	TRBV5-1
CASSPIRGRGYEQYF	15	.	TRBJ2-7	TRBV3-1/TRBV3-2
CASSGYRTVATEAFF	15	.	TRBJ1-1	TRBV7-9
CASSFGGNTEAFF	13	.	TRBJ1-1	TRBV7-2
CASTIDRDRAGYTF	14	.	TRBJ1-2	TRBV5-4
CASRVRGWQPQHF	13	.	TRBJ1-5	TRBV28
CASSLGSAGVEETQYF	16	.	TRBJ2-5	TRBV11-3
CASSIRVPGTPGITDTQYF	19	.	TRBJ2-3	TRBV19
CASSQDRLAGSTDTQYF	17	.	TRBJ2-3	TRBV3-1/TRBV3-2
CASSTNLLAGGSSGELFF	18	.	TRBJ2-2	TRBV5-1
CASSGGSGYTF	11	.	TRBJ1-2	TRBV6-2/TRBV6-3
CASSRDSMNTEAFF	14	.	TRBJ1-1	TRBV10-1
CASSAGQGRETQYF	14	once	TRBJ2-5	TRBV21-1
CASSRDTGSGLPQHF	15	once	TRBJ1-5	TRBV2
CASAPWGRPGGGNEQFF	17	.	TRBJ2-1	TRBV12-5
CASSRGGRVNQPQHF	15	.	TRBJ1-5	TRBV6-5
CASVLLTPQGGGGHEQYF	18	.	TRBJ2-7	TRBV21-1
CASSLPTGPNYEQYF	15	.	TRBJ2-7	TRBV28
CASSPLGADSPLHF	14	.	TRBJ1-6	TRBV18
CASSVAPGQTYEQYF	15	medium-sized	TRBJ2-7	TRBV9
CASRVRGRAGAFF	13	.	TRBJ1-1	TRBV25-1
CASSSRSGHGYTF	13	.	TRBJ1-2	TRBV27
CASSIPHQGSGYGYTF	16	.	TRBJ1-2	TRBV19
CASSIESRTGRDEQYF	16	.	TRBJ2-7	TRBV19
CAGGRSGLRSPLHF	14	.	TRBJ1-6	TRBV2
CASSLRTSPYEQYF	14	.	TRBJ2-7	TRBV21-1
CASSLLNYGYTF	12	.	TRBJ1-2	TRBV19
CASSSQGEGRTTEAFF	16	.	TRBJ1-1	TRBV7-2
CASSPSGGNNQPQHF	15	.	TRBJ1-5	TRBV7-9
CASGGQGSPLHF	12	.	TRBJ1-6	TRBV12-3/TRBV12-4
CATSRRATEAFF	12	.	TRBJ1-1	TRBV15
CASSFRGVQETQYF	14	.	TRBJ2-5	TRBV7-9
CASSVDSFNEQFF	13	once	TRBJ2-1	TRBV9
CASSPDRGYGYTF	13	.	TRBJ1-2	TRBV6-6
CASSSGQPNSGNTIYF	16	.	TRBJ1-3	TRBV7-9
CASTRGGYEQYF	12	few	TRBJ2-7	TRBV10-2
CASSALGAGTNEQYF	15	.	TRBJ2-7	TRBV19
CASSDRDRGHEQYF	14	few	TRBJ2-7	TRBV7-9
CASSLSGRSYNEQFF	15	.	TRBJ2-1	TRBV11-1
CASSPIARGGSYNEQFF	17	.	TRBJ2-1	TRBV18
CASSFSGRSREQYF	14	.	TRBJ2-7	TRBV6-2/TRBV6-3
CASSLTSLSTDTQYF	15	.	TRBJ2-3	TRBV6-4
CASSPTVNTEAFF	13	.	TRBJ1-1	TRBV18
CASSPRENYNEQFF	14	.	TRBJ2-1	TRBV5-4
CSVEVRQGYEQYF	13	once	TRBJ2-7	TRBV29-1